This T cell receptor beta chain was documented in a study of beta chain features in type 1 diabetes. Germline loops: CDR1 KGHSH, CDR2 LQKENI. V was trimmed by 2 bases and J by 5 bases, leaving 17 bases between them. The CDR3 spans 16 residues. Points from the study as a whole: All four CD4+ subsets from Type 1 diabetes patients carried moderately but significantly shorter TCRB CDR3s. High TCR expression in some cells could lead to their over-representation in cDNA sequencing.

The count of this clone is one. What it recognizes is unknown. Every bit of the isolated RNA underwent reverse transcription, so sequencing read expressed TCRB transcripts. The method was immunoSEQ multiplex PCR; TCRdb's version includes in-frame clones alone and lacks a portion of them. The profile covers 300,000 or so clones, with about 13% appearing a single time and 0.015% to 0.02% taken by the ten largest. Sorting that relied on CD45RO/CCR7/CD25/CD127/CD95/CD27 yielded CD4+ naive, central memory, regulatory and stem cell-like memory cells. In all sorted populations, purity surpassed 95%. This chain connects TRBV18 to TRBJ2-3; unclear D gene. This TCR derives from a man aged 30 to 45 with type 1 diabetes. The material sequenced was naive CD4+ T cells from blood. CDR3 protein: CASSPGVAVRGDTQYF. The CDR3 region has the DNA TGTGCCAGCTCACCAGGCGTGGCGGTGCGCGGAGATACGCAGTATTTT.